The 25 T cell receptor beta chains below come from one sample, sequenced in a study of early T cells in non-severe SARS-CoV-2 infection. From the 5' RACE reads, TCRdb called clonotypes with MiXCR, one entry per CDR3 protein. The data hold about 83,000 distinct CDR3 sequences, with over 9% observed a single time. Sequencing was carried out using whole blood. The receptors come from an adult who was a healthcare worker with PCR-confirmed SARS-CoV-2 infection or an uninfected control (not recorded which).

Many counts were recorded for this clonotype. The CDR3 DNA is TGTGCCAGCAGCTCGTCAGGAGTGCTCGAGCAGTACTTC. Residues: CASSSSGVLEQYF. This chain connects TRBV6-6 to TRBJ2-7; no clear D. Looked up from germline, CDR1 is MNHNY and CDR2 is SVGAGI (reference sequence). V was cut by 6 bases and J by 6 bases, with 15 bases left in between. The length of the CDR3 is 13 residues.

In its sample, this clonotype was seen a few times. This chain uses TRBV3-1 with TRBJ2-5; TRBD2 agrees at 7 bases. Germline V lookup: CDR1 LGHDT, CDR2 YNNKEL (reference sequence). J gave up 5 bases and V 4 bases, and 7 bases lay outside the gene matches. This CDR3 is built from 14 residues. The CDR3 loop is CASSRTSPRETQYF. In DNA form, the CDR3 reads TGTGCCAGCAGCCGGACTAGTCCTCGGGAGACCCAGTACTTC.

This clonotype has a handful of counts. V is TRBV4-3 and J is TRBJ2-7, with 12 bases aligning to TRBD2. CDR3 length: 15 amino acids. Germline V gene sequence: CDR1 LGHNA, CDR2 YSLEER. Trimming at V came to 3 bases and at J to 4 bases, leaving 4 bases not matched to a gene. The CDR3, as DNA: TGCGCCAGCAGCCAGACTAGCGGGAGTTTTTACGAGCAGTACTTC. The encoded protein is CASSQTSGSFYEQYF.

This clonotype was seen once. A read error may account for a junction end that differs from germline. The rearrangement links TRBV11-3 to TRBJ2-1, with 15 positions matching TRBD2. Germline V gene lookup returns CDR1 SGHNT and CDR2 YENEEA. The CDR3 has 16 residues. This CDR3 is CANSLGLAGGQDEQFF. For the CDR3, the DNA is TGTGCCAACAGCCTTGGACTAGCGGGAGGGCAAGATGAGCAGTTCTTC.

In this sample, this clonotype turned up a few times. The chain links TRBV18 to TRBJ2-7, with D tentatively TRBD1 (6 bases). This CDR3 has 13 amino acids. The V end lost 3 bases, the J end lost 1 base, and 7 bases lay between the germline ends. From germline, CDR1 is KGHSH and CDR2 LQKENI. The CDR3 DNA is TGTGCCAGCTCACCGGACAGATCCTACGAGCAGTACTTC. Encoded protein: CASSPDRSYEQYF.

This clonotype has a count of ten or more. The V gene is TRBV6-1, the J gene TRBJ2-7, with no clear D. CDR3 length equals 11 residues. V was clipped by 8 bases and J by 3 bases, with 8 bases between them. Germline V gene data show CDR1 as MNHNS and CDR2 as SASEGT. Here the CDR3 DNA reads TGTGCCAGCTCAGTGGGCTACGAGCAGTACTTC. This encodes CASSVGYEQYF.

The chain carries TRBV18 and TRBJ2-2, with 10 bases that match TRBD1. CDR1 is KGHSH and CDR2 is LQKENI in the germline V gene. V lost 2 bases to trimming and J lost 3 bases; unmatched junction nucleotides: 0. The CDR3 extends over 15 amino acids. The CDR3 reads CASSPGTGDTGELFF. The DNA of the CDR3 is TGTGCCAGCTCACCAGGGACAGGGGACACCGGGGAGCTGTTTTTT.

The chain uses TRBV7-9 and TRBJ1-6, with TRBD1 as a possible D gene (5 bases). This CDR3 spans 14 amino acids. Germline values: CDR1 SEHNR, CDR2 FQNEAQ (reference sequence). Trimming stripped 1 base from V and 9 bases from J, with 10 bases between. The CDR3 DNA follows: TGTGCCAGCAGCTTAGGGGGCGCGGGTTCACCCCTCCACTTT. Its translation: CASSLGGAGSPLHF.

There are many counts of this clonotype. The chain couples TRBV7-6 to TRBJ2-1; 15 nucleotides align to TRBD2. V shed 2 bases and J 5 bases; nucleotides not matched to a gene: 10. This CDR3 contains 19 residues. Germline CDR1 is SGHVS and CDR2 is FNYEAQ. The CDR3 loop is CASSLTLRTSGRADNEQFF. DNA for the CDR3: TGTGCCAGCAGCTTAACTTTAAGGACTAGCGGGAGGGCGGACAATGAGCAGTTCTTC.

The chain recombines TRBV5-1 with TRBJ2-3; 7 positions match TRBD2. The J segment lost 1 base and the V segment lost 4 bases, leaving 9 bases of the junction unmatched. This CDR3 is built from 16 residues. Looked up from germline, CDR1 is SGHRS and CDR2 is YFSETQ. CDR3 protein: CASSRKLAPGTDTQYF. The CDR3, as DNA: TGCGCCAGCAGCCGTAAACTAGCGCCCGGCACAGATACGCAGTATTTT.

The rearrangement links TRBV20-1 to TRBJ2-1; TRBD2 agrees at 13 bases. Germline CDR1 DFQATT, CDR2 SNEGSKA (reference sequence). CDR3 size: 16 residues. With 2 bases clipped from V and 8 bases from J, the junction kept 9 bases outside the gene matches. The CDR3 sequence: CSARRTSGRGIYEQFF. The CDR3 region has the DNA TGCAGTGCTAGAAGGACTAGCGGGAGAGGAATCTATGAGCAGTTCTTC.

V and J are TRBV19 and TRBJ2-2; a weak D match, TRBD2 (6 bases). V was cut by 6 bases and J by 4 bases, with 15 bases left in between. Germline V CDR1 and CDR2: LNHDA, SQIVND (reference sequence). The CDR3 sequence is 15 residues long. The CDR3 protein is CASRFSGGVTGELFF. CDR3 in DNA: TGTGCCAGTAGGTTTAGCGGAGGGGTCACCGGGGAGCTGTTTTTT.

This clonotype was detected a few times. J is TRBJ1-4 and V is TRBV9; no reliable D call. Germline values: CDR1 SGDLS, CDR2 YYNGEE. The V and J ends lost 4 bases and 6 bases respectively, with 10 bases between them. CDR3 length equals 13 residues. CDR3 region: CASSKLADEKLFF. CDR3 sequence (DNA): TGTGCCAGCAGCAAGCTAGCTGATGAAAAACTGTTTTTT.

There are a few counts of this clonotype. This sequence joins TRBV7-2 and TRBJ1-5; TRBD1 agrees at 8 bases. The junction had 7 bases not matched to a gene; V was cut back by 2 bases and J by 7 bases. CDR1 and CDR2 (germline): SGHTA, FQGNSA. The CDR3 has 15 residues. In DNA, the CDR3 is TGTGCCAGCAGCTTAAAATCAGGGGGCAGGCAGCCCCAGCATTTT. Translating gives CASSLKSGGRQPQHF.

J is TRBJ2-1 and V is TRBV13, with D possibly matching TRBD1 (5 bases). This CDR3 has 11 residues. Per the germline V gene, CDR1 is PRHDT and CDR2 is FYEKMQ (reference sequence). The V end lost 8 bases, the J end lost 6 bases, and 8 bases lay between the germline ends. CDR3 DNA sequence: TGTGCCAGCGTCCAGGGCAATGAGCAGTTCTTC. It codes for CASVQGNEQFF.

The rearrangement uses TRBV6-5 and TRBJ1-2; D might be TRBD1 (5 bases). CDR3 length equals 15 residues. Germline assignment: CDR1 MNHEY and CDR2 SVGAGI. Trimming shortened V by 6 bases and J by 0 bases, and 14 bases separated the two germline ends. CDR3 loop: CASRPTGITNYGYTF. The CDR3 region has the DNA TGTGCCAGCAGGCCAACAGGAATTACTAACTATGGCTACACCTTC.

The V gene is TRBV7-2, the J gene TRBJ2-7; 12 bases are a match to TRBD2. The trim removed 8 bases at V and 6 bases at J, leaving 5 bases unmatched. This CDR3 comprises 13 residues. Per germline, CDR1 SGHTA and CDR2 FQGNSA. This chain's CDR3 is CASCGLAGCEQYF. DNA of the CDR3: TGTGCCAGCTGTGGACTAGCGGGATGCGAGCAGTACTTC.

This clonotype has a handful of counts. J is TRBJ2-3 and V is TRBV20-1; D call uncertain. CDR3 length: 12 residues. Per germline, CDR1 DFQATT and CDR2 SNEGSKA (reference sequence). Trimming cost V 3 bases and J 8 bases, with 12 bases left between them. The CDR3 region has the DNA TGCAGTGCTAGCCAGGACCGAAGTACGCAGTATTTT. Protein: CSASQDRSTQYF.

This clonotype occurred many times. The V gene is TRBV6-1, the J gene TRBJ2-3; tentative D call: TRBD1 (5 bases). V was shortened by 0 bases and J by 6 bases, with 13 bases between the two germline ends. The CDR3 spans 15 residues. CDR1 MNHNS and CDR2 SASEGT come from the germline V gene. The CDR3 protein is CASSEAWGPSDTQYF. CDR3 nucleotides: TGTGCCAGCAGTGAAGCGTGGGGCCCGTCGGATACGCAGTATTTT.

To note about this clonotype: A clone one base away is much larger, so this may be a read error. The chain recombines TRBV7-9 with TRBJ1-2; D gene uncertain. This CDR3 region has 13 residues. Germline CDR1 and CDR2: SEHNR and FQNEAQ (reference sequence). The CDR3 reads CASSAILFYSYTF. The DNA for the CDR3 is TGTGCCAGCAGCGCCATCCTCTTCTATAGCTACACCTTC.

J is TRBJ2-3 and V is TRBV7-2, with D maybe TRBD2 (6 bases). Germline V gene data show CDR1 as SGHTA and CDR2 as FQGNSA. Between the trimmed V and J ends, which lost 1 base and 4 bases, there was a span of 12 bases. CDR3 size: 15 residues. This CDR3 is CASSLDRSGADTQYF. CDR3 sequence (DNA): TGTGCCAGCAGCTTAGATAGGTCGGGAGCAGATACGCAGTATTTT.

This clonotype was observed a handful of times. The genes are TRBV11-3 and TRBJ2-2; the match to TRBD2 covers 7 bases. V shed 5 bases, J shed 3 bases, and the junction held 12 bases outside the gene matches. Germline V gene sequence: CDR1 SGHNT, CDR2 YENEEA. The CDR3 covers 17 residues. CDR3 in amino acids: CASSTKTAGVDTGELFF. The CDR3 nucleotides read TGTGCCAGCAGCACCAAAACGGCGGGAGTCGACACCGGGGAGCTGTTTTTT.

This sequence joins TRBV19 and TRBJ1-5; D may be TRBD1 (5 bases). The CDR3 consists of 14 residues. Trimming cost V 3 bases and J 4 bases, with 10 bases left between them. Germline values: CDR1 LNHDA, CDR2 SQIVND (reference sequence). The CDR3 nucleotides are TGTGCCAGTAGTATGCAGGGTCTAAATCAGCCCCAGCATTTT. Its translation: CASSMQGLNQPQHF.

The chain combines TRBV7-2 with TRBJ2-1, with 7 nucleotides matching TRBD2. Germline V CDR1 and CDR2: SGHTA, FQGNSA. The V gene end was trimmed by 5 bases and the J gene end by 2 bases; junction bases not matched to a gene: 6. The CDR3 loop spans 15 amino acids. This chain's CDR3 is CASSPKRDPYNEQFF. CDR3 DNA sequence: TGTGCCAGCAGCCCAAAGCGGGACCCCTACAATGAGCAGTTCTTC.

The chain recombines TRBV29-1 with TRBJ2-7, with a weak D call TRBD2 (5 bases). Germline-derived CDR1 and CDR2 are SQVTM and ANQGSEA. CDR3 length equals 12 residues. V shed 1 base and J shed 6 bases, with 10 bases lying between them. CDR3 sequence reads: CSVEGGSSEQYF. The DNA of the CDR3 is TGCAGCGTTGAAGGAGGGAGTTCCGAGCAGTACTTC.